Below, 10 T cell receptor beta chains from the same sample are listed, as sequenced in a study of cytomegalovirus exposure and HLA in healthy donors. Researchers ran the PCR with 60 Vbeta and 13 Jbeta primers. Sequencing used immunoSEQ multiplex PCR; TCRdb keeps in-frame clones, though not all of them. Found here are 150,000 to 200,000 clones, about 80% of them singletons; the top ten hold more than 0.75%. Material for sequencing was PBMCs. The receptor source for this set is a woman aged 45-65 years in good health and CMV-seropositive.

V usage is TRBV28 and J usage is TRBJ1-1; possible D gene TRBD1, 5 bases. Germline V gene data show CDR1 as MDHEN and CDR2 as SYDVKM. The CDR3 extends over 15 amino acids. Trimming shortened V by 6 bases and J by 4 bases, and 18 bases separated the two germline ends. CDR3 nucleotides: TGTGCCAGCAGGCTCCCCGGTCAGGGAGGCACTGAAGCTTTCTTT. Translated, it gives CASRLPGQGGTEAFF.

V and J are TRBV2 and TRBJ1-1; D not certain. Germline V gives CDR1 SNHLY, CDR2 FYNNEI. V was trimmed by 6 bases and J by 6 bases, leaving 14 bases between them. CDR3 length equals 13 residues. The chain's CDR3 is CASRNQRSSEAFF. CDR3 DNA sequence: TGTGCCAGCAGAAATCAAAGGAGTTCTGAAGCTTTCTTT.

In its sample, this clone was seen once. The chain joins TRBV28 to TRBJ2-3, with 10 bases aligning to TRBD2. The CDR3 extends over 16 amino acids. Trimming took 6 bases from V and 8 from J; bases not matched to a gene: 14. CDR1 is MDHEN, CDR2 SYDVKM, per germline. The CDR3, as DNA: TGTGCCAGCAGCTTAGAAACGGGACTAGCGATGGGTACGCAGTATTTT. It codes for CASSLETGLAMGTQYF.

CDR3 region: CASSTRQGLNTEAFF. The CDR3 DNA follows: TGTGCCAGCAGCACCAGACAGGGGCTGAACACTGAAGCTTTCTTT. The chain links TRBV7-2 to TRBJ1-1; 8 bases map to TRBD1. The V gene's germline CDR1 is SGHTA and CDR2 FQGNSA. The CDR3 consists of 15 residues. V shed 5 bases and J 0 bases; nucleotides not matched to a gene: 5.

The CDR3 loop is CASSPTGERETQYF. In nucleotides, the CDR3 is TGCGCCAGCAGCCCGACAGGGGAGAGGGAGACCCAGTACTTC. The chain has TRBV5-1 and TRBJ2-5; 8 positions agree with TRBD1. Germline V lookup: CDR1 SGHRS, CDR2 YFSETQ. After removal of 4 bases from V and 5 bases from J, the junction contained 7 bases not matched to a gene. CDR3 length equals 14 residues.

This chain joins TRBV4-2 and TRBJ2-1; 9 nucleotides line up with TRBD2. Looked up from germline, CDR1 is LGHNA and CDR2 is YNFKEQ. CDR3 length: 15 residues. Germline trimming cut 1 base from V and 13 bases from J; bases unmatched to any gene: 11. CDR3 nucleotide sequence: TGTGCCAGCAGCCAAGCAGGCGGGGGGGCCCTCTCACAGTTCTTC. Protein: CASSQAGGGALSQFF.

The chain employs TRBV2 and TRBJ1-1; 8 nucleotides align to TRBD1. The ends lost 10 bases at V and 7 bases at J; junction bases unmatched: 14. Per germline, CDR1 SNHLY and CDR2 FYNNEI. The CDR3 length is 14 residues. CDR3 bases: TGTGCCACCCTCAGCTACCGGACAGGGCGTGAAGCTTTCTTT. Protein sequence: CATLSYRTGREAFF. The entire variable domain, with the rest obtained from reference TRBV2 and TRBJ1-1, is as follows: EPEVTQTPSHQVTQMGQEVILRCVPISNHLYFYWYRQILGQKVEFLVSFYNNEISEKSEIFDDQFSVERPDGSNFTLKIRSTKLEDSAMYFCATLSYRTGREAFFGQGTRLTVV.

This clone was detected only a few times. The J gene is TRBJ1-1, the V gene TRBV28; TRBD1 matches at 7 bases. The CDR3 length is 12 residues. The trim removed 7 bases at V and 4 bases at J, leaving 3 bases unmatched. Germline CDR1 MDHEN, CDR2 SYDVKM. Here the CDR3 reads CASITGVTEAFF. CDR3 in DNA: TGTGCCAGCATCACAGGGGTCACTGAAGCTTTCTTT.

CDR3 in amino acids: CASSPGLAGGTDTQYF. In nucleotides, the CDR3 is TGTGCCAGCTCACCAGGACTAGCGGGGGGCACAGATACGCAGTATTTT. The chain has TRBV18 and TRBJ2-3; 13 bases are a match to TRBD2. Germline V gene data show CDR1 as KGHSH and CDR2 as LQKENI. The CDR3 runs to 16 residues. The V and J ends lost 2 bases and 1 base, in that order; junction bases with no gene match: 0.

This clone was seen a few times. The V call is TRBV4-1, the J call TRBJ2-1; TRBD1 agrees at 11 bases. This CDR3 has 17 residues. With 4 bases clipped from V and 5 bases from J, the junction kept 10 bases outside the gene matches. CDR1 and CDR2 from the germline V gene are MGHRA and YSYEKL. CDR3 coding DNA: TGCGCCAGCAGCCTTAGGGACAGGGGGTCCCTCGACAATGAGCAGTTCTTC. Protein sequence: CASSLRDRGSLDNEQFF.